This TCR beta chain was recorded in a study of cytomegalovirus exposure and HLA in healthy donors. Each donor was nominally healthy when sampled (though unrecorded immune exposures were likely). Germline values: CDR1 MNHNS, CDR2 SASEGT. The CDR3 runs to 14 residues. The ends lost 5 bases at V and 3 bases at J; junction bases unmatched: 5. Researchers ran the PCR with 60 Vbeta and 13 Jbeta primers. Libraries were prepared by immunoSEQ multiplex PCR; TCRdb keeps only in-frame clonotypes and omits some of them. The table records under 250,000 clones, about 83% of them present only once. The receptor comes from a woman aged 50 to 60 in good health and CMV-seropositive. Sequencing was performed on PBMCs. The chain combines TRBV6-1 with TRBJ1-1; 8 bases line up with TRBD1. CDR3 protein: CASSRSGGDTEAFF. The CDR3 nucleotides read TGTGCCAGCAGTCGTTCAGGGGGCGACACTGAAGCTTTCTTT.